This T cell receptor (beta chain) was identified in a study of blood T cell repertoires in COVID-19. V lost 1 base to trimming and J lost 4 bases, with 19 bases between them. The CDR3 totals 17 residues. From germline, CDR1 is MGHRA and CDR2 YSYEKL. Assay used: immunoSEQ multiplex PCR; TCRdb lists only in-frame clones, some missing. The sample lists some 530,000 clones, 70% to 90% seen once, with approximately 3.4% in the top ten. The V and J genes are TRBV4-1 and TRBJ1-2, with D perhaps TRBD1 (6 bases). The receptor comes from a human donor in a cohort sampled during active COVID-19. The sequenced material came from peripheral blood. The CDR3 nucleotides are TGCGCCAGCAGCCAAGCGGATGACCGGGACAACCTCTATGGCTACACCTTC. Protein: CASSQADDRDNLYGYTF.